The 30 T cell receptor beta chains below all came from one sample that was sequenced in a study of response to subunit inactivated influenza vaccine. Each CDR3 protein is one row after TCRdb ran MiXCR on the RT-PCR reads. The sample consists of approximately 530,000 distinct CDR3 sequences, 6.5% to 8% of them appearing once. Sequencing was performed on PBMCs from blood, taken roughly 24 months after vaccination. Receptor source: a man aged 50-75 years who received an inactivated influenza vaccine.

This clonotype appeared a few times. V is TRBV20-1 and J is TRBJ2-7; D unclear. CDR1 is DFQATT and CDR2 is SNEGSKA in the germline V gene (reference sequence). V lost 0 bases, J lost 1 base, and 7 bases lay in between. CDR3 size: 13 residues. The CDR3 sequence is CSAREPGSYEQYF. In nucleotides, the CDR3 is TGCAGTGCTAGAGAACCAGGTTCCTACGAGCAGTACTTC.

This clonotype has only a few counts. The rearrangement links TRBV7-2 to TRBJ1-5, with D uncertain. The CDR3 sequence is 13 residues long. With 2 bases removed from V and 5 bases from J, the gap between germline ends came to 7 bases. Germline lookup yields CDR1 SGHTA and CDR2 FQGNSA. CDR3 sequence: CASSLNIYQPQHF. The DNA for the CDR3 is TGTGCCAGCAGCTTAAATATCTATCAGCCCCAGCATTTT.

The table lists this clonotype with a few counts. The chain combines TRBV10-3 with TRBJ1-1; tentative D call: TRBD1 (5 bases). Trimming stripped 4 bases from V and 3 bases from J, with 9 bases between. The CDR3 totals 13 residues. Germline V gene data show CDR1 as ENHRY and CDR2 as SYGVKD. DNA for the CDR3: TGTGCCATCAGTGCAGACAGTTACACTGAAGCTTTCTTT. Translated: CAISADSYTEAFF.

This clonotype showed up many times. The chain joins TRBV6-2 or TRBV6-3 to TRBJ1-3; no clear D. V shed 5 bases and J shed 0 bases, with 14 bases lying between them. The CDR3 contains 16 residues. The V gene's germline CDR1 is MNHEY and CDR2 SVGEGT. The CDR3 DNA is TGTGCCAGCAGTCCTCGGGGAGTGAACTCTGGAAACACCATATATTTT. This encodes CASSPRGVNSGNTIYF.

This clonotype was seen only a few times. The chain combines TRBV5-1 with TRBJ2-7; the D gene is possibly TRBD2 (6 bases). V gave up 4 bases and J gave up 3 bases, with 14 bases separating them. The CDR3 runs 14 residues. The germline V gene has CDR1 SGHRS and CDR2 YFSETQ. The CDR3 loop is CASSLGLGNYEQYF. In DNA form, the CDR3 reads TGCGCCAGCAGCCTGGGACTGGGGAACTACGAGCAGTACTTC.

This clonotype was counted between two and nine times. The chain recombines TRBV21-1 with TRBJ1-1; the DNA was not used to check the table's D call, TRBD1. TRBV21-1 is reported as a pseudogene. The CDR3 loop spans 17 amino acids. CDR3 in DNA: TGTGCCAGCAGCACCGCAATCGCAGGGTTTGGGAACACTGAAGCTTTCTTT. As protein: CASSTAIAGFGNTEAFF.

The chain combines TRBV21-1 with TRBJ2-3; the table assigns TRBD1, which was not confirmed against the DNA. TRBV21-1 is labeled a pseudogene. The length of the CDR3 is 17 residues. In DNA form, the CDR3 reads TGTGCCAGCAGCAAAAAGCCCCCAATGCCTTGCACAGATACGCAGTATTTT. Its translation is CASSKKPPMPCTDTQYF.

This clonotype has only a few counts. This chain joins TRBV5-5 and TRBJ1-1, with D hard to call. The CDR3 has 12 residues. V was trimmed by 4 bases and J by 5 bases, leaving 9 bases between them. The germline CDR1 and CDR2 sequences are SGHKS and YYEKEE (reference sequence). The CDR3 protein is CASSEQRTEAFF. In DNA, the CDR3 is TGTGCCAGCAGCGAACAGCGAACTGAAGCTTTCTTT. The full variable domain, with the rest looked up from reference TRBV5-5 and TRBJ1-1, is DAGVTQSPTHLIKTRGQQVTLRCSPISGHKSVSWYQQVLGQGPQFIFQYYEKEERGRGNFPDRFSARQFPNYSSELNVNALLLGDSALYLCASSEQRTEAFFGQGTRLTVV.

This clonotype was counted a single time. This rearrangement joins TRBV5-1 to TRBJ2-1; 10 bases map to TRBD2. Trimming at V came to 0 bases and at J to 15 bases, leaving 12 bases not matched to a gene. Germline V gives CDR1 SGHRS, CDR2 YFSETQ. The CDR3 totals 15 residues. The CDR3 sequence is CASSLEASGRGPRFF. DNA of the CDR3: TGCGCCAGCAGCTTGGAAGCTAGCGGGAGAGGCCCGCGGTTCTTC.

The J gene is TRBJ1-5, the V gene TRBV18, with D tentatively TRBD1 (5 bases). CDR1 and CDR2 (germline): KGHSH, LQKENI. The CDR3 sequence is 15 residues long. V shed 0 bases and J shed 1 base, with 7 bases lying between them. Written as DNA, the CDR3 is TGTGCCAGCTCACCACCGGGGGACAGCAATCAGCCCCAGCATTTT. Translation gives CASSPPGDSNQPQHF.

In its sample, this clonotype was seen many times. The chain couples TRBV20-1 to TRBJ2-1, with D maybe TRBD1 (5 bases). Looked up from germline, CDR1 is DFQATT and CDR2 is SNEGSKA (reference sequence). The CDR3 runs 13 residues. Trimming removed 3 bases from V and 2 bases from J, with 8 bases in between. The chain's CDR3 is CSASLGAYNEQFF. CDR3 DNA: TGCAGTGCTAGCCTAGGGGCCTACAATGAGCAGTTCTTC.

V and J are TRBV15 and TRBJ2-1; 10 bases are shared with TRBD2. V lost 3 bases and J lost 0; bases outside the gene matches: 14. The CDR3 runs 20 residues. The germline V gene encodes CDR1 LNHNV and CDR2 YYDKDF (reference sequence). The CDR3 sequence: CATSSPQILAGATSYNEQFF. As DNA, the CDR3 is TGTGCCACCAGCAGTCCTCAGATCCTAGCGGGGGCAACCTCCTACAATGAGCAGTTCTTC.

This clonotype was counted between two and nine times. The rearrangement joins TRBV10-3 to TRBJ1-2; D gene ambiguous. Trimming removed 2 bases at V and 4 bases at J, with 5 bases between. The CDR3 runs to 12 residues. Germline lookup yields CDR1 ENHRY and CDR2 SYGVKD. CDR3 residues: CAISENSYGYTF. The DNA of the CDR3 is TGTGCCATCAGTGAGAATAGCTATGGCTACACCTTC.

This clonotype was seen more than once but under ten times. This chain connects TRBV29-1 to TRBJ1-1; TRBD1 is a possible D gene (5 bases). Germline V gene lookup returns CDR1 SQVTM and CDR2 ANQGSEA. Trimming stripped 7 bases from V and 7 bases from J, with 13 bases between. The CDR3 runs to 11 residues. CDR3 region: CSADRAVEAFF. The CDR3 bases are TGCAGCGCCGACAGAGCCGTTGAAGCTTTCTTT. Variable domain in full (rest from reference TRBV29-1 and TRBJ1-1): SAVISQKPSRDICQRGTSLTIQCQVDSQVTMMFWYRQQPGQSLTLIATANQGSEATYESGFVIDKFPISRPNLTFSTLTVSNMSPEDSSIYLCSADRAVEAFFGQGTRLTVV.

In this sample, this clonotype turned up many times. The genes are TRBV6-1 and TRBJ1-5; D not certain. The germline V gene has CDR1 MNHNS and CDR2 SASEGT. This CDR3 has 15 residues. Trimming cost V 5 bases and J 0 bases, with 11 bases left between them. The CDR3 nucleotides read TGTGCCAGCAGTAAAACCCATTATAGCAATCAGCCCCAGCATTTT. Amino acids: CASSKTHYSNQPQHF.

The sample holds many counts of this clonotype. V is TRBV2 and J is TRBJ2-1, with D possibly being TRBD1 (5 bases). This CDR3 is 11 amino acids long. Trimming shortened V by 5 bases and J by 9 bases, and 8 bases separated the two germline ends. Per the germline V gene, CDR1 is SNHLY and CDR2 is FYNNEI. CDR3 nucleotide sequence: TGTGCCAGCAGTAATCAGGGTGAGCAGTTCTTC. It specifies CASSNQGEQFF.

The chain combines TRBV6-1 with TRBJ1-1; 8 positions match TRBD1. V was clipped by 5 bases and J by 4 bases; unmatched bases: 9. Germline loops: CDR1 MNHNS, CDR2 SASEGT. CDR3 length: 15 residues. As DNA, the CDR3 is TGTGCCAGCAGTCGATCGGGACAGGACCTCACTGAAGCTTTCTTT. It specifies CASSRSGQDLTEAFF.

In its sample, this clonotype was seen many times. CDR3 sequence: CASSRNRGGELFF. DNA for the CDR3: TGTGCCAGCAGCCGCAACAGGGGTGGGGAGCTGTTTTTT. This chain joins TRBV7-2 and TRBJ2-2; 7 nucleotides align to TRBD1. The CDR3 is 13 amino acids. Trimming removed 5 bases from V and 8 bases from J; junction bases left unmatched: 5. Germline CDR1 SGHTA, CDR2 FQGNSA.

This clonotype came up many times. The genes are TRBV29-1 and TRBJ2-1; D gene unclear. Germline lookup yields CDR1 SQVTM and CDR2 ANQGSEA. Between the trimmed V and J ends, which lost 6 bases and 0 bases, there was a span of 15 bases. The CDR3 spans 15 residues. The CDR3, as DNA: TGCAGCGTGAGAGCCGGCTCGGGCTCCTACAATGAGCAGTTCTTC. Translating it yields CSVRAGSGSYNEQFF.

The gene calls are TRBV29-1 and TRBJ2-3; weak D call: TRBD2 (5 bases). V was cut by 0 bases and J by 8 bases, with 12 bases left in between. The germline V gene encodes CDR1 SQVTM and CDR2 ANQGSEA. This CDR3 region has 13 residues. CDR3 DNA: TGCAGCGTTGAAGAATGGACTGTTGGTACGCAGTATTTT. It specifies CSVEEWTVGTQYF.

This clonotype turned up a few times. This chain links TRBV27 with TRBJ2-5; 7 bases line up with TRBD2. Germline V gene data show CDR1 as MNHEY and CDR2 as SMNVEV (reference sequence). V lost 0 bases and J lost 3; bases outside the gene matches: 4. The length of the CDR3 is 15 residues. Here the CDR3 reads CASSLSLAAEETQYF. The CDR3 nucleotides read TGTGCCAGCAGTTTATCTCTAGCGGCTGAAGAGACCCAGTACTTC.

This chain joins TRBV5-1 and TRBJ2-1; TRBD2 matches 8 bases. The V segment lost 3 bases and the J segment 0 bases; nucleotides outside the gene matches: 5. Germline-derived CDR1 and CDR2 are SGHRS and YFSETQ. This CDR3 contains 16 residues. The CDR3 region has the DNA TGCGCCAGCAGCTCAAGGGGGACTAGCTCCTACAATGAGCAGTTCTTC. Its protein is CASSSRGTSSYNEQFF. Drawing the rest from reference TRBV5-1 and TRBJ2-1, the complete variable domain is KAGVTQTPRYLIKTRGQQVTLSCSPISGHRSVSWYQQTPGQGLQFLFEYFSETQRNKGNFPGRFSGRQFSNSRSEMNVSTLELGDSALYLCASSSRGTSSYNEQFFGPGTRLTVL.

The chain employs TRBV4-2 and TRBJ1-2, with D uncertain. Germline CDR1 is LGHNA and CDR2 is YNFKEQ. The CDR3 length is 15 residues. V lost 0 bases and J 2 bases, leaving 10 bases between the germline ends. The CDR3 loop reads CASSQDRNGNYGYTF. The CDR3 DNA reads TGTGCCAGCAGCCAAGACCGGAACGGGAACTATGGCTACACCTTC.

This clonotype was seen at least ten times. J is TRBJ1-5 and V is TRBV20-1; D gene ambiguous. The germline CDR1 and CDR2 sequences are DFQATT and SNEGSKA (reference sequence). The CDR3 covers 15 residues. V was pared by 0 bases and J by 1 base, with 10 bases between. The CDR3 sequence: CSARDDGRSNQPQHF. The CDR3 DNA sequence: TGCAGTGCTAGAGATGATGGAAGGAGCAATCAGCCCCAGCATTTT.

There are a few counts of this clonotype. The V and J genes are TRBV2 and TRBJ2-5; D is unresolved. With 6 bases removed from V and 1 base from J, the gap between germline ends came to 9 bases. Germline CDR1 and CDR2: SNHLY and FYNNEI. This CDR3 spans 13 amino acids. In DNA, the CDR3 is TGTGCCAGCAGGCGAGAGTCCCAAGAGACCCAGTACTTC. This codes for CASRRESQETQYF.

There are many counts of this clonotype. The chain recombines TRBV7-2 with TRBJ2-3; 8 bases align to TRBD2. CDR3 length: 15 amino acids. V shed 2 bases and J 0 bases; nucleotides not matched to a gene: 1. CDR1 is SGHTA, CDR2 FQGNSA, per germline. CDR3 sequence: CASSLTSGSTDTQYF. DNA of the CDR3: TGTGCCAGCAGCTTAACTAGCGGAAGCACAGATACGCAGTATTTT.

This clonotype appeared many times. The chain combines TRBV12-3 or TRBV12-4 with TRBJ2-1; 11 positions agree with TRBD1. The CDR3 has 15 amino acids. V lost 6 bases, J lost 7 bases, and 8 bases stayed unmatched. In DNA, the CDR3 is TGTGCCAGCAGGGAGGGGACAGGGGGATGGAATGAGCAGTTCTTC. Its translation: CASREGTGGWNEQFF.

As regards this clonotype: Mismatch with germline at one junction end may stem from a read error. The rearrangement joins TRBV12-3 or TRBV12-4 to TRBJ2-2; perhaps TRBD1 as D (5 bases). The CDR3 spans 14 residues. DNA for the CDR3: TGTGCCAGCAGCCTCACAGGAACCACCGAGGAGCTGTTTTTT. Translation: CASSLTGTTEELFF.

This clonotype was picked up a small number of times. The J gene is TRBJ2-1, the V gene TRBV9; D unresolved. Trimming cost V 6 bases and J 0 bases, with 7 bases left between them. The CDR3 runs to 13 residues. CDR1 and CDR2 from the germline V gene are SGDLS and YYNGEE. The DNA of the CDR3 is TGTGCCAGCAACAAGTACTCCTACAATGAGCAGTTCTTC. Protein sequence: CASNKYSYNEQFF.

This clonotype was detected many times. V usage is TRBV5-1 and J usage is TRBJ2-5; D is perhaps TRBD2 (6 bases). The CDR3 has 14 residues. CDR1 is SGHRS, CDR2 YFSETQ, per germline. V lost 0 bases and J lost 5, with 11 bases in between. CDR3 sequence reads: CASSLGQAGETQYF. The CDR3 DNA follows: TGCGCCAGCAGCTTGGGGCAGGCGGGGGAGACCCAGTACTTC.